This T cell receptor beta chain was obtained from a study of blood T cell repertoires in COVID-19 (dated by TCRdb to the early 2020s). General notes on the study: Collaborator samples came from the United States, Italy and Spain and covered acute and convalescent phases of COVID-19. The material from the prospective study consisted of cDNA or gDNA derived from T cells, B-cell-depleted T cells, or PBMCs. Deeply sampled blood TCRbeta repertoires from subjects exposed to, actively infected with, or recovered from COVID-19 were included in the dataset. The repertoires were made available in a free public database intended to serve as a resource for research on the immune response to SARS-CoV-2. Samples came from the ongoing ImmuneRACE study (first 160 participants) plus 1,254 subjects from 6 global collaborators. The sample metadata nearly always contained a de-identified subject ID, COVID-19 status, age in years and sex. Where HLA class I and class II types were available, the types were taken from metadata supplied by the sample provider, not from assay-based typing. Study-wide conclusions, independent of this receptor: The quantity of clinical and demographic metadata differed by source and by participant and was supplied without curation.

Collaborating institutions collected whole blood in K2EDTA tubes following their own protocols. For TCRbeta analysis, collaborators shipped samples in one of three forms: frozen whole blood, isolated PBMCs, or DNA extracted from either of those sample types. According to the germline V gene, CDR1 reads KGHDR and CDR2 reads SFDVKD. V loses 9 bases at its end and J loses 2 bases; junction bases beyond the gene matches: 12. The CDR3 holds 16 amino acids from the cysteine to the phenylalanine. Only the CDR3 portion is preserved as DNA: 48 bases, with reading frame beginning at the first base. Worth noting for this clone: The antigen it binds to is not known. The input lacks base qualities; no much larger clone sits a single base away.

TCRbeta CDR3 regions were amplified from genomic DNA using the immunoSEQ Assay, a bias-controlled multiplex PCR. Per the authors' processing: The number of nucleated cells in each sample was estimated by amplification of reference gene primers within the assay. To quantify the absolute abundance of each unique TCRbeta CDR3 rearrangement, sequence reads were collapsed and filtered. For each sample, productive Simpson clonality was calculated as the square root of Simpson's diversity index across productive rearrangements. Here the immuneACCESS table is served through TCRdb, limited to in-frame sequences with V and J called. Missing clones are a known gap in these copies; in checked studies unresolved V genes cover under half, and the rest lacks a known reason. That table furnishes V, J and clone size, whereas the DNA furnished D and trimming. A total of about 210,000 clones appear in this sample, about three quarters of them only once. 5.5% to 8.5% of the sample is in the top ten clones.

Sequencing was performed on peripheral blood. The sequence was obtained from a woman in her 70s with acute or convalescent COVID-19. The receptor chain draws on TRBV24-1 and TRBJ2-3, with TRBD2 identical over 8 junction bases. The nucleotide sequence reads TGTGCCACCCGCTCGGGAGTAGCGGGGTCCACAGATACGCAGTATTTT. Its protein is CATRSGVAGSTDTQYF.